Each of the 17 T cell receptor beta chains below was sequenced from the same sample in a study of technical replicates of blood from several donors. Clones were sequenced by immunoSEQ multiplex PCR, and TCRdb holds only the in-frame ones, with some missing. This repertoire shows over 10,000 clones, roughly three quarters found once; its top ten account for more than 14%. Sequenced: PBMCs. The receptor source for this set is a human donor in good health.

This chain connects TRBV5-4 to TRBJ2-7, with 8 bases fitting TRBD1. J was trimmed by 2 bases and V by 4 bases; bases with no gene match: 8. Germline assignment: CDR1 SGHNT and CDR2 YYREEE (reference sequence). The CDR3 covers 15 residues. The CDR3 sequence is CASSTGDRGPYEQYF. CDR3 nucleotide sequence: TGTGCCAGCAGCACCGGCGACAGGGGACCCTACGAGCAGTACTTC.

This clone was seen a few times. The rearrangement links TRBV29-1 to TRBJ1-5; D is ambiguous. The CDR3 spans 12 residues. With 0 bases removed from V and 5 bases from J, the gap between germline ends came to 5 bases. Germline V gene data show CDR1 as SQVTM and CDR2 as ANQGSEA. The CDR3: CSVEDPDQPQHF. The CDR3 region has the DNA TGCAGCGTTGAAGATCCGGATCAGCCCCAGCATTTT.

The chain couples TRBV6-5 to TRBJ1-2; D unresolved. V gave up 0 bases and J gave up 5 bases, with 16 bases separating them. CDR3 length equals 16 residues. CDR1 is MNHEY, CDR2 SVGAGI, per germline. CDR3 nucleotide sequence: TGTGCCAGCAGTTACTCGACTACTCTCTTGGGATATGGCTACACCTTC. This encodes CASSYSTTLLGYGYTF.

CDR3: CASSIDRVAYGYTF. In nucleotides, the CDR3 is TGTGCCAGTAGTATCGACAGGGTGGCGTATGGCTACACCTTC. The rearrangement joins TRBV19 to TRBJ1-2, with 7 nucleotides matching TRBD1. After removal of 3 bases from V and 5 bases from J, the junction contained 6 bases not matched to a gene. The CDR3 is 14 residues long. From germline, CDR1 is LNHDA and CDR2 SQIVND (reference sequence).

The chain is built from TRBV7-8 and TRBJ2-3, with 10 positions matching TRBD2. Germline CDR1 reads SGHVS; CDR2 reads FQNEAQ. The CDR3 extends over 16 amino acids. J lost 4 bases, V lost 6 bases, and 10 bases had no gene match. This CDR3 reads CASRPKREGTADTQYF. The CDR3 nucleotides are TGTGCCAGCAGACCCAAGCGGGAGGGGACGGCAGATACGCAGTATTTT.

The chain employs TRBV19 and TRBJ1-1, with 8 bases identical to TRBD1. Germline V gives CDR1 LNHDA, CDR2 SQIVND (reference sequence). The CDR3 contains 14 residues. Trimming at V came to 4 bases and at J to 4 bases, leaving 5 bases not matched to a gene. CDR3 sequence reads: CASSTQGAVTEAFF. In DNA, the CDR3 is TGTGCCAGTAGTACTCAGGGGGCCGTCACTGAAGCTTTCTTT.

CDR3 residues: CAWSARLGLQETQYF. Written as DNA, the CDR3 is TGTGCCTGGAGTGCCCGACTAGGACTCCAAGAGACCCAGTACTTC. The chain employs TRBV30 and TRBJ2-5, with a possible D match to TRBD2 (6 bases). Germline CDR1 is GTSNPN and CDR2 is SVGIG (reference sequence). The CDR3 totals 15 residues. Trimming took 1 base from V and 1 from J, leaving 13 bases between them.

The chain employs TRBV15 and TRBJ2-7, with TRBD2 matching over 15 bases. The trim removed 3 bases at V and 0 bases at J, leaving 9 bases unmatched. The CDR3 runs 19 residues. The germline V gene has CDR1 LNHNV and CDR2 YYDKDF (reference sequence). DNA of the CDR3: TGTGCCACCAGCAGGGCCGGGGGGACTAGCGGGAGGATCTCCTACGAGCAGTACTTC. Its translation: CATSRAGGTSGRISYEQYF.

This rearrangement joins TRBV5-1 to TRBJ2-7, with D maybe TRBD1 (7 bases). The CDR3 runs 15 residues. V lost 2 bases and J 0 bases, leaving 12 bases between the germline ends. The germline V gene encodes CDR1 SGHRS and CDR2 YFSETQ. This chain's CDR3 is CASSLGGTDSYEQYF. The CDR3 DNA sequence: TGCGCCAGCAGCTTAGGAGGGACAGACTCCTACGAGCAGTACTTC.

The chain carries TRBV11-2 and TRBJ1-2; D is possibly TRBD1 (6 bases). The CDR3 covers 13 residues. V lost 5 bases, J lost 2 bases, and 9 bases lay in between. CDR1 is SGHAT, CDR2 FQNNGV, per germline. The CDR3 nucleotides are TGTGCCAGCAGCCCGGACAGAAACTATGGCTACACCTTC. Translated: CASSPDRNYGYTF. Variable domain in full (rest from reference TRBV11-2 and TRBJ1-2): EAGVAQSPRYKIIEKRQSVAFWCNPISGHATLYWYQQILGQGPKLLIQFQNNGVVDDSQLPKDRFSAERLKGVDSTLKIQPAKLEDSAVYLCASSPDRNYGYTFGSGTRLTVV.

The chain has TRBV14 and TRBJ1-5; D is unresolved. CDR1 is SGHDN and CDR2 is FVKESK in the germline V gene. This CDR3 is 14 amino acids long. Trimming stripped 1 base from V and 1 base from J, with 5 bases between. The CDR3 DNA reads as TGTGCCAGCAGCCAAGGAGGGAGCAATCAGCCCCAGCATTTT. It translates to CASSQGGSNQPQHF.

In nucleotides, the CDR3 is TGTGCCAGCAGCTTAGAGGCGGGCCAAGAGACCCAGTACTTC. This sequence encodes CASSLEAGQETQYF. This chain joins TRBV11-2 and TRBJ2-5, with a possible D match to TRBD2 (5 bases). CDR1 and CDR2 (germline): SGHAT, FQNNGV. V lost 0 bases and J 1 base, leaving 6 bases between the germline ends. CDR3 length: 14 residues.

The rearrangement joins TRBV6-5 to TRBJ1-5; 7 positions match TRBD1. The CDR3 spans 14 residues. V trimming: 3 bases; J trimming: 3 bases; junction bases outside the gene matches: 2. Germline assignment: CDR1 MNHEY and CDR2 SVGAGI. Here the CDR3 DNA reads TGTGCCAGCAGTTATACAGGGGTCAATCAGCCCCAGCATTTT. This encodes CASSYTGVNQPQHF.

The chain is built from TRBV7-2 and TRBJ2-7; D possibly corresponds to TRBD2 (5 bases). The germline V and J ends were trimmed by 4 bases and 6 bases, with 13 bases remaining between them. This CDR3 contains 13 residues. CDR1 and CDR2 from the germline V gene are SGHTA and FQGNSA. The CDR3 is CASSSRALGEQYF. CDR3 coding DNA: TGTGCCAGCAGCTCGCGGGCTCTGGGCGAGCAGTACTTC.

This chain uses TRBV29-1 with TRBJ2-2; 7 nucleotides match TRBD2. The junction had 11 bases not matched to a gene; V was cut back by 6 bases and J by 4 bases. The germline V gene has CDR1 SQVTM and CDR2 ANQGSEA. The CDR3 covers 15 residues. The CDR3 DNA sequence: TGCAGCGTCCCATTGGGCGGGAGCGGCACCGGGGAGCTGTTTTTT. Amino acid sequence: CSVPLGGSGTGELFF.

The chain links TRBV9 to TRBJ2-1; 11 nucleotides align to TRBD2. V shed 3 bases and J 0 bases; nucleotides not matched to a gene: 5. The V gene's germline CDR1 is SGDLS and CDR2 YYNGEE. CDR3 size: 17 residues. This CDR3 reads CASSASSGRSSYNEQFF. CDR3 coding DNA: TGTGCCAGCAGCGCCTCTAGCGGGAGGAGCTCCTACAATGAGCAGTTCTTC.

The V call is TRBV10-1, the J call TRBJ2-7, with D unclear. CDR3 length equals 16 residues. V lost 3 bases, J lost 5 bases, and 20 bases lay in between. Germline values: CDR1 WNHNN, CDR2 SYGVQD (reference sequence). The CDR3 loop is CASSDPQGGVEDEQYF. For the CDR3, the DNA is TGCGCCAGCAGTGACCCTCAAGGCGGAGTGGAAGACGAGCAGTACTTC.